These T cell receptor beta chains were read from a single sample in a study of Graves' ophthalmopathy and Graves' hyperthyroidism. MiXCR was run by TCRdb on the multiplex PCR reads, yielding one entry per CDR3 protein. The sample lists almost 400,000 distinct CDR3 sequences, about 18% occurring once. Sequenced sample: peripheral blood. Receptors originate from a woman aged 18-29 years with Graves' ophthalmopathy. CDR3s include the opening cysteine and the closing phenylalanine or tryptophan.

TRBV12-3/TRBV12-4	TRBJ2-6	CASTPRTSGANVLTF
TRBV11-2	TRBJ2-7	CASSRHRLAGGRDEQYF
TRBV28	TRBJ2-7	CASSLWGFSYEQYF
TRBV30	TRBJ1-1	CAWSGGWGQALGRRTEAFF
TRBV6-1	TRBJ1-5	CASSDSRTNQPQHF
TRBV29-1	TRBJ1-1	CSVVDANTEAFF
TRBV20-1	TRBJ2-7	CSARDWSGKGDEQYF
TRBV30	TRBJ1-1	CAWKVTGGTEAFF
TRBV6-5	TRBJ1-5	CASSHRQGSNQPQHF
TRBV9	TRBJ2-7	CASSVGGQRSYEQYF
TRBV24-1	TRBJ1-5	CATSDRDRGSNQPQHF
TRBV6-5	TRBJ2-5	CASSYSGTGVETQYF
TRBV28	TRBJ2-5	CASSPYGAETQYF
TRBV28	TRBJ2-7	CASSLLTPGGYEQYF
TRBV11-3	TRBJ1-1	CASSGTGHLEAFF
TRBV30	TRBJ2-7	CAGGTAVHEQYF
TRBV7-2	TRBJ2-7	CASSPTRGIYFEQYF
TRBV28	TRBJ1-1	CASQSLRRHPMNTEAFF
TRBV5-1	TRBJ1-1	CASSLDGGNTEAFF
TRBV6-5	TRBJ2-5	CASSSTGGGETQYF
TRBV7-7	TRBJ2-5	CASSSGQGGGETQYF
TRBV11-2	TRBJ2-7	CASSLERGARAYEQYF
TRBV7-9	TRBJ2-7	CASTPGGQGFNEQYF
TRBV27	TRBJ2-4	CASSLTGTGRDIQYF
TRBV24-1	TRBJ2-7	CATKGLATYEQYF
TRBV7-8	TRBJ2-7	CASSTRQGEEQYF
TRBV28	TRBJ2-5	CASSWGDQETQYF
TRBV7-3	TRBJ2-2	CASSSAREGTGELVF
TRBV6-2/TRBV6-3	TRBJ1-1	CASSYVARPTEAFF
TRBV15	TRBJ2-7	CATSRKREGTYEQYF
TRBV7-2	TRBJ2-2	CASSLAHSVAAGELFF
TRBV6-1	TRBJ2-5	CASRLGETQYF
TRBV29-1	TRBJ2-7	CSANRGTYEQYF
TRBV29-1	TRBJ2-2	CSARLAGGPNTGELFF
TRBV24-1	TRBJ1-5	CATRGEGINQPQHF
TRBV12-3/TRBV12-4	TRBJ1-1	CASSRLVGNTEAFF
TRBV2	TRBJ1-5	CASRSSLNQPQHF
TRBV4-3	TRBJ1-5	CASSQDGSGPYQPQHF